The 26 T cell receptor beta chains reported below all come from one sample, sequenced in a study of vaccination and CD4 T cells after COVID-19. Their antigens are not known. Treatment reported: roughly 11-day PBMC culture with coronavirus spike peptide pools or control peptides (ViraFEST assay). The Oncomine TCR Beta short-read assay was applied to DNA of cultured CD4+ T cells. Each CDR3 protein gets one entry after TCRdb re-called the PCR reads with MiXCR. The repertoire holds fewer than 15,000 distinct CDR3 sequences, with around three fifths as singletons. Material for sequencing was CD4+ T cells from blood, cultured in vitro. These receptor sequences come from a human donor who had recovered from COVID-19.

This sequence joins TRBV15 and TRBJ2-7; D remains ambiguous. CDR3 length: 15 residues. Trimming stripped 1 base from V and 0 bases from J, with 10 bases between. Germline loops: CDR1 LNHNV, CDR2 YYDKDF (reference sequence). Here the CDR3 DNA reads TGTGCCACCAGCAGAGCGCACAGCAGCTCCTACGAGCAGTACTTC. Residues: CATSRAHSSSYEQYF.

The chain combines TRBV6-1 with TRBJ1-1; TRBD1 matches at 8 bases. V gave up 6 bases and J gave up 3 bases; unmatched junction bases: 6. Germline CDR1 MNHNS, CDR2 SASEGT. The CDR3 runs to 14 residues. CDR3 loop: CASRRTGRDTEAFF. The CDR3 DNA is TGTGCCAGCAGGAGGACAGGGAGGGACACTGAAGCTTTCTTT.

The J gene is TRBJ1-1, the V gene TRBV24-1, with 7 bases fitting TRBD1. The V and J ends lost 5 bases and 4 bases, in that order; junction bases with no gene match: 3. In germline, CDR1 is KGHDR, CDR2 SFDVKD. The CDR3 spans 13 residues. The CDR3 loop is CATSAGGGTEAFF. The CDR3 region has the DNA TGTGCCACCAGTGCAGGGGGGGGCACTGAAGCTTTCTTT.

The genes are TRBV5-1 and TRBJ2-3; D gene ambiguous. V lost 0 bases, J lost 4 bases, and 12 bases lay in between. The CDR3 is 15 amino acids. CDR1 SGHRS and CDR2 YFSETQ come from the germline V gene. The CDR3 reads CASSLDGNSADTQYF. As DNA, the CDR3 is TGCGCCAGCAGCTTGGACGGAAACTCGGCAGATACGCAGTATTTT.

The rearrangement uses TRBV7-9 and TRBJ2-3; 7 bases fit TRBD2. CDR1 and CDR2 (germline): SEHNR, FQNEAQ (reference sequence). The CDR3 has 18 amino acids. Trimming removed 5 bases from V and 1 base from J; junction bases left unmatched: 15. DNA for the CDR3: TGTGCCAGCAGCCAGAGTCCCGGGGGAGGGAGGGGCACAGATACGCAGTATTTT. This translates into CASSQSPGGGRGTDTQYF.

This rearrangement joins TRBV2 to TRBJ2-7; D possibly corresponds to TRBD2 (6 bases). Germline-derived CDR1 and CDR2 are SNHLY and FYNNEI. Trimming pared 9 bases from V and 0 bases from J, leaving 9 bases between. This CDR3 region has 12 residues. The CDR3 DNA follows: TGTGCCAGTGGGGGGTACTCCTACGAGCAGTACTTC. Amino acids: CASGGYSYEQYF.

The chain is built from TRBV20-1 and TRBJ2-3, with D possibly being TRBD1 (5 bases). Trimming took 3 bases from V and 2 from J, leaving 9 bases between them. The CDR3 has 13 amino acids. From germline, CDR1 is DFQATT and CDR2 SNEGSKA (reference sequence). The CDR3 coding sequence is TGCAGTGCTAGTCCGACAGTCACAGATACGCAGTATTTT. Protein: CSASPTVTDTQYF.

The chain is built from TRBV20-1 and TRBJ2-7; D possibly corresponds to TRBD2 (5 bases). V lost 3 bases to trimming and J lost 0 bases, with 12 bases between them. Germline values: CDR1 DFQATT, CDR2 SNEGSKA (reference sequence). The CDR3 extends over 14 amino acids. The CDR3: CSASRLAGSYEQYF. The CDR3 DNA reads TGCAGTGCTAGTCGGCTGGCGGGCTCCTACGAGCAGTACTTC.

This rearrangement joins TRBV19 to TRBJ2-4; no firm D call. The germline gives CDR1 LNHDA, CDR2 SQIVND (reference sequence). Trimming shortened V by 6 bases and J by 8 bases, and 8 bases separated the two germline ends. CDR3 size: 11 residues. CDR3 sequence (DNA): TGTGCCAGTAGGACAAATGACATTCAGTACTTC. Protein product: CASRTNDIQYF.

CDR3 residues: CASSYSGTVNTEAFF. CDR3 DNA sequence: TGTGCCAGCAGTTACTCCGGGACAGTCAACACTGAAGCTTTCTTT. The V gene is TRBV6-5, the J gene TRBJ1-1; TRBD1 matches 7 bases. This CDR3 is 15 amino acids long. The junction had 3 bases not matched to a gene; V was cut back by 0 bases and J by 2 bases. Germline loops: CDR1 MNHEY, CDR2 SVGAGI.

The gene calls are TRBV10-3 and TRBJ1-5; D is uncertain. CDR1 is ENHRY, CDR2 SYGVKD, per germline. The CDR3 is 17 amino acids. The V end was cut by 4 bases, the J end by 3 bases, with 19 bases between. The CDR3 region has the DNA TGTGCCATCAGTGTCCCCACAGAGACCCATGACAATCAGCCCCAGCATTTT. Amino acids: CAISVPTETHDNQPQHF.

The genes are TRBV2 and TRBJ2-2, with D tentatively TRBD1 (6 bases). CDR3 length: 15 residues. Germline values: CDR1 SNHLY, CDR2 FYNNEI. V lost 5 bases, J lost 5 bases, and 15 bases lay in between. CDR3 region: CASSQTGSSTGELFF. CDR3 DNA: TGTGCCAGCAGTCAAACAGGGTCCTCAACCGGGGAGCTGTTTTTT. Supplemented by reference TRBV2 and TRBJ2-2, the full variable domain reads EPEVTQTPSHQVTQMGQEVILRCVPISNHLYFYWYRQILGQKVEFLVSFYNNEISEKSEIFDDQFSVERPDGSNFTLKIRSTKLEDSAMYFCASSQTGSSTGELFFGEGSRLTVL.

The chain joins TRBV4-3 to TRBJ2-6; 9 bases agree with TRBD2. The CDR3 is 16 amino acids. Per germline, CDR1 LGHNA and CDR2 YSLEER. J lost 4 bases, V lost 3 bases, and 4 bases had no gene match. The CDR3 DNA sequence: TGCGCCAGCAGCCAGGGACTAGCCTCCGGGGCCAACGTCCTGACTTTC. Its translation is CASSQGLASGANVLTF.

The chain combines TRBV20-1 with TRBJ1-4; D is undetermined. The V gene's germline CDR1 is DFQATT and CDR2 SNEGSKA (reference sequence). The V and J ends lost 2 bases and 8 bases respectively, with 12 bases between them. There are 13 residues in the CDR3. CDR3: CSARQSADEKLFF. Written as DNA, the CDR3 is TGCAGTGCTAGACAAAGTGCGGACGAAAAACTGTTTTTT.

In DNA form, the CDR3 reads TGTGCCAGCTCCGATCATACACCGAACACTGAAGCTTTCTTT. It encodes CASSDHTPNTEAFF. The V call is TRBV18, the J call TRBJ1-1; D ambiguous. V lost 6 bases to trimming and J lost 1 base, with 12 bases between them. The CDR3 spans 14 residues. Germline V gives CDR1 KGHSH, CDR2 LQKENI.

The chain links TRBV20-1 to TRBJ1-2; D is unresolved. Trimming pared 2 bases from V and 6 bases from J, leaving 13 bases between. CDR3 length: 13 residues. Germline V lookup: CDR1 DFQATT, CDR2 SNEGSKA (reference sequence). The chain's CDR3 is CSARLQGPHGYTF. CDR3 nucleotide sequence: TGCAGTGCTAGACTTCAAGGTCCACATGGCTACACCTTC.

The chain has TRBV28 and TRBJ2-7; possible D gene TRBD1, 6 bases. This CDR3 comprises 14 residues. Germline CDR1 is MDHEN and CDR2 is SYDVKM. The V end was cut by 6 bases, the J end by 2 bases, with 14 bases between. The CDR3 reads CASRQDRRPYEQYF. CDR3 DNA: TGTGCCAGCAGGCAAGACAGGCGTCCCTACGAGCAGTACTTC.

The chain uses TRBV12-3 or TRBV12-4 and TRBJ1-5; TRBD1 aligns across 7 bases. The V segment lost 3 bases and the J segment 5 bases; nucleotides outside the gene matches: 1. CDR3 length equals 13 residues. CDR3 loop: CASSFTGDQPQHF. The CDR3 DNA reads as TGTGCCAGCAGTTTCACAGGGGATCAGCCCCAGCATTTT.

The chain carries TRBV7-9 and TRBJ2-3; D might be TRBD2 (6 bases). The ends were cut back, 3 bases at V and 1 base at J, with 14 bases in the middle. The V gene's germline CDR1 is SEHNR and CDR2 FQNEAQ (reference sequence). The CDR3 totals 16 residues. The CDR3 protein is CASSFPTGAGTDTQYF. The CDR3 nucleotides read TGTGCCAGCAGCTTTCCGACGGGAGCGGGCACAGATACGCAGTATTTT.

This CDR3 is CASTRTVTGELFF. The CDR3, as DNA: TGTGCCAGCACCCGGACAGTAACCGGGGAGCTGTTTTTT. The chain links TRBV28 to TRBJ2-2, with D possibly matching TRBD1 (6 bases). The CDR3 has 13 residues. Germline lookup yields CDR1 MDHEN and CDR2 SYDVKM. Trimming shortened V by 7 bases and J by 5 bases, and 11 bases separated the two germline ends.

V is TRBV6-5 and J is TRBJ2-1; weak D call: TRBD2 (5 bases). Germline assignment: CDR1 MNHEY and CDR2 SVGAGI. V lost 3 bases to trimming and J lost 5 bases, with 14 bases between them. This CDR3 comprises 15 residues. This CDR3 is CASSYNQRKDNEQFF. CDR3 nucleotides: TGTGCCAGCAGTTATAACCAGCGGAAAGACAATGAGCAGTTCTTC.

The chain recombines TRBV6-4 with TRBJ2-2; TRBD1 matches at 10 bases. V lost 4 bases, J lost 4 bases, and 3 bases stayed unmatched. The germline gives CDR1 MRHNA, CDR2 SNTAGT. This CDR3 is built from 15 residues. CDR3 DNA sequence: TGTGCCAGCAGTGCAGGGACAGGGGCCACCGGGGAGCTGTTTTTT. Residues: CASSAGTGATGELFF.

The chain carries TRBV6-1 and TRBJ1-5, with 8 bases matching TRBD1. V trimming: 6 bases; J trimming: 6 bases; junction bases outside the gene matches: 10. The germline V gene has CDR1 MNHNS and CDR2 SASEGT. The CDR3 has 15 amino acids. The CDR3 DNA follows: TGTGCCAGCAGAGGGGCAGGGGGCGATTCTCAGCCCCAGCATTTT. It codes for CASRGAGGDSQPQHF.

CDR3 sequence reads: CASSLEGGEKLFF. The CDR3 DNA is TGTGCCAGCAGCTTGGAGGGGGGTGAAAAACTGTTTTTT. The chain couples TRBV5-4 to TRBJ1-4; a possible D gene is TRBD1 (6 bases). Germline CDR1 reads SGHNT; CDR2 reads YYREEE (reference sequence). The CDR3 is made up of 13 amino acids. Between the trimmed V and J ends, which lost 0 bases and 7 bases, there was a span of 7 bases.

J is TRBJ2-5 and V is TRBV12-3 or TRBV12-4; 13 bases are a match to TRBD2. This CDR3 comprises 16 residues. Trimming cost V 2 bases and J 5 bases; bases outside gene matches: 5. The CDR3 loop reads CASSLTSGRVGETQYF. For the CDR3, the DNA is TGTGCCAGCAGTTTAACTAGCGGGAGGGTCGGCGAGACCCAGTACTTC.

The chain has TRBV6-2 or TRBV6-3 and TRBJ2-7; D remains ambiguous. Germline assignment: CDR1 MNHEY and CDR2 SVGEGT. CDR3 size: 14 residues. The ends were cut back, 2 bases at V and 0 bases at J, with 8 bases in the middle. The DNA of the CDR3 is TGTGCCAGCAGTTACCGTGCCACCTCCTACGAGCAGTACTTC. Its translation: CASSYRATSYEQYF.